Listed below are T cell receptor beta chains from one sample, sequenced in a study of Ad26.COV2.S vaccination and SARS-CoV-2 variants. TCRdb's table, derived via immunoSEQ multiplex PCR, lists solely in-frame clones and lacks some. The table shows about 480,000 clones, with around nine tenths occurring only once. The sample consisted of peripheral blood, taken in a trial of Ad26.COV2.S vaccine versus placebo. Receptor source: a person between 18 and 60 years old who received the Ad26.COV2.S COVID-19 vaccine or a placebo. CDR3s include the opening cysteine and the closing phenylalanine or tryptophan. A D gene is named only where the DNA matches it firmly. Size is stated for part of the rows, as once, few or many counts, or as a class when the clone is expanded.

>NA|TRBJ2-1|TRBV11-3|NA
TGTGCCAGCAGCTCGATGGAGCCCCCGGGAACCATCTCCTACAATGAGCAGTTCTTC
CASSSMEPPGTISYNEQFF
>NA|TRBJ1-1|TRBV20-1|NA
TGCAGTGCCGCCCGGAACACTGAAGCTTTCTTT
CSAARNTEAFF
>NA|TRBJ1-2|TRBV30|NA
TGTGCCTGGAAAAACAGGGATGGCTATGGCTACACCTTC
CAWKNRDGYGYTF
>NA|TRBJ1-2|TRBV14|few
TGTGCCAGCAGCCAAGTCCGAGGACATGGCTACACCTTC
CASSQVRGHGYTF
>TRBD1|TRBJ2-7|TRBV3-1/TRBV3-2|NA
TGTGCCAGCAGCCAATTGGCCGGACAGGGCGTTGGCGAGCAGTACTTC
CASSQLAGQGVGEQYF
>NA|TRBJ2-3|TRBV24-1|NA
TGTGCCACCAGTGATCCCGCTTACTCAAGGGATACGCAGTATTTT
CATSDPAYSRDTQYF
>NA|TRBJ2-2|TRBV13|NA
TGTGCCAGCAGCTTAGTCGCAGGGGAAAACACCGGGGAGCTGTTTTTT
CASSLVAGENTGELFF
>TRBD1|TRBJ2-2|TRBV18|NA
TGTGCCAGCTCACCACCGGCAGGGGGCCTGTTTTACACCGGGGAGCTGTTTTTT
CASSPPAGGLFYTGELFF
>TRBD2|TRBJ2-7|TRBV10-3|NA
TGTGCCATCAGTGAAAGTCTTTTCAATAACGGCGGGAGGGCCGAGCAGTACTTC
CAISESLFNNGGRAEQYF
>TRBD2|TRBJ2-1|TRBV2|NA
TGTGCCAGCCGGAAAGCGGGAGCTAGGGACAATGAGCAGTTCTTC
CASRKAGARDNEQFF
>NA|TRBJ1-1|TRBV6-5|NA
TGTGCCAGCAGGAACCCGGGGGGCTCTGAAGCTTTCTTT
CASRNPGGSEAFF
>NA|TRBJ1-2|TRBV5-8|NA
TGTGCCAGCACCCGCACAGTGTCCGGCTACACCTTC
CASTRTVSGYTF
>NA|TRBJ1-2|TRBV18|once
TGTGCCAGCTCACCAGGGGGCTCGGGCTATGGCTACACCTTC
CASSPGGSGYGYTF
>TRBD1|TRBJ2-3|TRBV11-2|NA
TGTGCCAGCAGATCAACAGGGGGTCACACAGATACGCAGTATTTT
CASRSTGGHTDTQYF
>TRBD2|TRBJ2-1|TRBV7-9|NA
TGTGCCAGCAGCTCAGGACTAGCGGGAAAGGGGGAAGAGCAGTTCTTC
CASSSGLAGKGEEQFF
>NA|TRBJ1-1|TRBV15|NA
TGTGCCACCAGCAGAACAACGAACACTGAAGCTTTCTTT
CATSRTTNTEAFF
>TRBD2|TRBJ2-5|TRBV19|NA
TGTGCCAGTAGTTCCCGAGAAGGACTAGCGGGAAGAGAGACCCAGTACTTC
CASSSREGLAGRETQYF
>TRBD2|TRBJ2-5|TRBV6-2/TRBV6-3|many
TGTGCCAGCAGCGCGGTGACTAGCGGGGAAAAGACCCAGTACTTC
CASSAVTSGEKTQYF
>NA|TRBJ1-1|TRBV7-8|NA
TGTGCCAGCAGCTTAGCACCTTTCGAAGCTTTCTTT
CASSLAPFEAFF
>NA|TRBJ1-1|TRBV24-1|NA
TGTGCCACCAGTGATTACCGGGGACCCACTGAAGCTTTCTTT
CATSDYRGPTEAFF
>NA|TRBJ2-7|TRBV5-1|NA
TGCGCCAGCAGCTTGGATGGTGTAGGGGGCTACGAGCAGTACTTC
CASSLDGVGGYEQYF
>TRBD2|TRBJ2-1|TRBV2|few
TGTGCCAGCAGTGAATTCGGGCAGCGAAGCGGGAGGGCCTACAATGAGCAGTTCTTC
CASSEFGQRSGRAYNEQFF
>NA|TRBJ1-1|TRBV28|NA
TGTGCCACCACCATGAACACTGAAGCTTTCTTT
CATTMNTEAFF
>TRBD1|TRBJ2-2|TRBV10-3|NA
TGTGCCACCGAAAGGGACAGGGTGGACGGGGAGCTGTTTTTT
CATERDRVDGELFF
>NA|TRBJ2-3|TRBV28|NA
TGTGCCAGCAGTTTCCTCAGCCCAGATACGCAGTATTTT
CASSFLSPDTQYF
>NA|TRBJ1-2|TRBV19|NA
TGTGCCAGTAGTTTGAGGGTTGCCTATGGCTACACCTTC
CASSLRVAYGYTF
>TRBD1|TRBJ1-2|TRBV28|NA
TGTGCCAGCAGTTTAAGGGACAGGGCGCGGTACTATGGCTACACCTTC
CASSLRDRARYYGYTF
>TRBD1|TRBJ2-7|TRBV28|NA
TGTGCCAGCAGCTCGGGACAGGGGGTCTCCTACGAGCAGTACTTC
CASSSGQGVSYEQYF
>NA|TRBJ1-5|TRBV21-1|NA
TGTGCCAGCAGCAAAGTATTCCATTATAGCAATCAGCCCCAGCATTTT
CASSKVFHYSNQPQHF
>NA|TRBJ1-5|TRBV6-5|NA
TGTGCCAGCAGTTACCCTCCCAACACCAATCAGCCCCAGCATTTT
CASSYPPNTNQPQHF